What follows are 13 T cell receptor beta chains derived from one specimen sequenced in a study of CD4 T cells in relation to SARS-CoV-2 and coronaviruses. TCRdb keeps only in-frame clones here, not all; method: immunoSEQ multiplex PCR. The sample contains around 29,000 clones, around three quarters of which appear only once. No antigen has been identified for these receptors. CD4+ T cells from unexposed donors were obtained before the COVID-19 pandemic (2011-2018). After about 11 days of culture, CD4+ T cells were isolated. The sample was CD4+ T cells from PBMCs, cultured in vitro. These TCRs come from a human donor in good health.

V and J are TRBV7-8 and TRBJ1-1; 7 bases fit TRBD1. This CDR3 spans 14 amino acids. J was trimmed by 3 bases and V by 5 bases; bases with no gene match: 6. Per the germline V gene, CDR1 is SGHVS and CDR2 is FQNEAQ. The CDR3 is CASSPQGPYTEAFF. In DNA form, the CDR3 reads TGTGCCAGCAGCCCACAGGGGCCTTACACTGAAGCTTTCTTT.

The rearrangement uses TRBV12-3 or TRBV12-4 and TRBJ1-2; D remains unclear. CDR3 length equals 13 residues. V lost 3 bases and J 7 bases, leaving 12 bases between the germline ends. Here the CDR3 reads CASSLREVGGYTF. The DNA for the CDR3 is TGTGCCAGCAGTTTGAGGGAGGTCGGTGGCTACACCTTC.

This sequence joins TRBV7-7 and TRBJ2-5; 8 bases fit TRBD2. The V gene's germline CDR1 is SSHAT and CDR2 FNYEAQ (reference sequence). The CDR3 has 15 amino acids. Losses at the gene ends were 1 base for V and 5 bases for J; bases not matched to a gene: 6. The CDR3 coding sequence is TGTGCCAGCAGCTTAGACGGGGGGGCCGCGGAGACCCAGTACTTC. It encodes CASSLDGGAAETQYF.

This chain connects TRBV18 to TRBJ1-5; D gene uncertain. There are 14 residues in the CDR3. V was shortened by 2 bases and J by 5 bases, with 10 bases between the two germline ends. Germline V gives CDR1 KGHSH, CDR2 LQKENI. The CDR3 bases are TGTGCCAGCTCACCATTAGGCGAAGATCAGCCCCAGCATTTT. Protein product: CASSPLGEDQPQHF.

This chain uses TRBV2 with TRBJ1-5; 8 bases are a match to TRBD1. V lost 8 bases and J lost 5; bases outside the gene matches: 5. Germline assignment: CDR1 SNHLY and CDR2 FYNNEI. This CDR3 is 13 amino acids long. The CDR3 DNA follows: TGTGCCAGCTGCGGACAGGGTGATCAGCCCCAGCATTTT. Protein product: CASCGQGDQPQHF.

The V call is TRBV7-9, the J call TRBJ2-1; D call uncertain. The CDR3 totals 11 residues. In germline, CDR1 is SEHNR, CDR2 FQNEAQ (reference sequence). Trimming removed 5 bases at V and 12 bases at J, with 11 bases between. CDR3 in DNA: TGTGCCAGCAGCCTCCCCGACGGGCAGTTCTTC. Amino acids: CASSLPDGQFF.

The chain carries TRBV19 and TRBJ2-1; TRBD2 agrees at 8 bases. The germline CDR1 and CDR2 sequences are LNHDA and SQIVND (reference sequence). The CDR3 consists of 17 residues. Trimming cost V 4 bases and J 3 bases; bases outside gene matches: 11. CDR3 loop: CASSNGDLAGYYNEQFF. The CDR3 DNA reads TGTGCCAGTAGTAATGGAGACCTAGCGGGTTACTACAATGAGCAGTTCTTC.

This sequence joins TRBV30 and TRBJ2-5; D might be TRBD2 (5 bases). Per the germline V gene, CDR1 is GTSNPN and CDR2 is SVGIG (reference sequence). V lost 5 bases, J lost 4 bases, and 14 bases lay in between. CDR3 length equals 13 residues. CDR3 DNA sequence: TGTGCCTGGGTCTCGGGGAGTGGAGAGACCCAGTACTTC. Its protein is CAWVSGSGETQYF.

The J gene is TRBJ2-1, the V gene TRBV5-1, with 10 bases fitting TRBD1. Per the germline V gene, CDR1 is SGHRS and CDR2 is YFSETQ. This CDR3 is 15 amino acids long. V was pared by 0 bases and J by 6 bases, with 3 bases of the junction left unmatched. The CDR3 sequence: CASSLVGQGFNEQFF. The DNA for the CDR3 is TGCGCCAGCAGCTTGGTGGGACAGGGGTTCAATGAGCAGTTCTTC.

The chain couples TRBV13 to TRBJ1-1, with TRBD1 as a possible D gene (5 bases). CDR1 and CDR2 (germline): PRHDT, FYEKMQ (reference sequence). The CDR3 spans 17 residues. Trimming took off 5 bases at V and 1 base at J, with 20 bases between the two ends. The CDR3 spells CASSLRVGPRANTEAFF. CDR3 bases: TGTGCCAGCAGCCTACGGGTGGGGCCCAGGGCGAACACTGAAGCTTTCTTT.

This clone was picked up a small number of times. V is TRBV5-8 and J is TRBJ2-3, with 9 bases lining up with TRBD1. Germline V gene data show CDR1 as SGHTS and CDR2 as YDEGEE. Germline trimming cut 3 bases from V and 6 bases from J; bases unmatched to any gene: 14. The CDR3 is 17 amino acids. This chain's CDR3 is CASSSTQGAILTDTQYF. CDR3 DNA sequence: TGTGCCAGCAGCTCTACACAGGGGGCAATTCTCACGGATACGCAGTATTTT.

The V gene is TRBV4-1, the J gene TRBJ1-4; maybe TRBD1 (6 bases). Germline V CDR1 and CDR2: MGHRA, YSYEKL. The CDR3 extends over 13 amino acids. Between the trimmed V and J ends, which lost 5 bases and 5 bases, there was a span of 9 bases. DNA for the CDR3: TGCGCCAGCAGCGAGGGGGAAAATGAAAAACTGTTTTTT. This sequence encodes CASSEGENEKLFF.

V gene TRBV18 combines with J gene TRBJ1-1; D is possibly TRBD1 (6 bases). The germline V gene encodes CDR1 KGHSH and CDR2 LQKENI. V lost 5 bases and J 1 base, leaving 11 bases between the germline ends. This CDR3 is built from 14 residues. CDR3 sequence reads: CASSSGAANTEAFF. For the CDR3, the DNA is TGTGCCAGCTCATCAGGGGCGGCGAACACTGAAGCTTTCTTT.